The 5 T cell receptor beta chains in this list originate from one sample, sequenced in a study of read filtering for tumor transcriptome and immune sequencing. The library was built from roughly 400 ng RNA with molecular barcoded adaptors for alpha/delta and beta/gamma chains. TCRdb re-called the reads with MiXCR, one entry per CDR3 protein. Among 20,000 to 30,000 distinct CDR3 sequences listed, approximately 23% were seen once. The specimen sequenced was a population of CD138-negative cells sorted from bone marrow. The receptors were sampled from a donor at least 40 years old with multiple myeloma.

This clonotype was recorded at least ten times. The chain joins TRBV6-2 or TRBV6-3 to TRBJ2-3; no reliable D call. Per the germline V gene, CDR1 is MNHEY and CDR2 is SVGEGT. V was pared by 6 bases and J by 6 bases, with 10 bases between. The CDR3 length is 12 residues. CDR3 residues: CASSFRPDTQYF. CDR3 in DNA: TGTGCCAGCAGCTTCCGCCCCGATACGCAGTATTTT.

Many counts were recorded for this clonotype. J is TRBJ2-3 and V is TRBV11-2; D gene uncertain. Germline V CDR1 and CDR2: SGHAT, FQNNGV. This CDR3 is built from 13 residues. The V end lost 0 bases, the J end lost 3 bases, and 4 bases lay between the germline ends. CDR3 sequence (DNA): TGTGCCAGCAGCTTAGAACAAACAGATACGCAGTATTTT. Protein sequence: CASSLEQTDTQYF.

This chain connects TRBV27 to TRBJ1-6, with D hard to call. Germline CDR1 MNHEY, CDR2 SMNVEV (reference sequence). With 4 bases removed from V and 0 bases from J, the gap between germline ends came to 10 bases. The CDR3 extends over 16 amino acids. This CDR3 reads CASSSSSGSYNSPLHF. The CDR3 DNA is TGTGCCAGCAGTTCCTCTTCTGGCTCCTATAATTCACCCCTCCACTTT.

This rearrangement joins TRBV6-6 to TRBJ2-6; D gene uncertain. Germline CDR1 and CDR2: MNHNY and SVGAGI (reference sequence). The length of the CDR3 is 16 residues. V gave up 0 bases and J gave up 0 bases, with 6 bases separating them. CDR3 DNA: TGTGCCAGCAGTTACTCGCACAGCTCTGGGGCCAACGTCCTGACTTTC. Translating gives CASSYSHSSGANVLTF.

A few counts support this clonotype. The rearrangement links TRBV20-1 to TRBJ1-2, with 9 positions matching TRBD1. V lost 1 base to trimming and J lost 8 bases; unmatched junction nucleotides: 5. This CDR3 is built from 13 residues. Germline CDR1 and CDR2: DFQATT and SNEGSKA (reference sequence). The CDR3 is CSARVTGGRGYTF. The CDR3, as DNA: TGCAGTGCTAGAGTCACAGGGGGCAGGGGCTACACCTTC.